This record covers a single T cell receptor beta chain. The CDR3 sequence is 13 residues long. V shed 0 bases and J shed 6 bases, with 10 bases lying between them. Germline V gene sequence: CDR1 SGHRS, CDR2 YFSETQ. These data come from a study of response to subunit inactivated influenza vaccine. A single record per CDR3 protein comes from TCRdb applying MiXCR to the RT-PCR reads. Here the sample spans hundreds of thousands of distinct CDR3 sequences, about a sixth being singletons. This material consisted of PBMCs from blood, taken about 13 days after vaccination. The TCR was taken from a man in his fifties or sixties who received an inactivated influenza vaccine. The chain recombines TRBV5-1 with TRBJ2-7; perhaps TRBD2 as D (7 bases). The CDR3 coding sequence is TGCGCCAGCAGCTTGGAGGGGGGGGGCGAGCAGTACTTC. Residues: CASSLEGGGEQYF.